Shown below are 32 T cell receptor beta chains from a single sample sequenced in a study of post-analysis software for immune sequencing data. Findings of the study overall: Patients had higher frequencies than controls of about 5 TRBV segments, including TRBV5-6, TRBV5-1 and TRBV20-1.

Unique molecular identifiers were carried by the TCR beta cDNA libraries. In TCRdb, the PCR reads were re-called with MiXCR into one record per CDR3 protein. This table holds 450,000 to 650,000 distinct CDR3 sequences, about 40% found once. No antigen has been assigned to these receptors. The material sequenced was blood. The receptors here all came from a girl under 18 with multiple sclerosis.

This clonotype was observed a few times. The chain has TRBV30 and TRBJ2-5; the D is unclear. Germline values: CDR1 GTSNPN, CDR2 SVGIG (reference sequence). The CDR3 covers 12 residues. V lost 2 bases and J lost 4, with 8 bases in between. The CDR3: CAWSTGIETQYF. The CDR3 region has the DNA TGTGCCTGGAGTACTGGGATAGAGACCCAGTACTTC.

This rearrangement joins TRBV4-2 to TRBJ1-6, with D possibly being TRBD1 (5 bases). The CDR3 has 17 residues. With 4 bases removed from V and 2 bases from J, the gap between germline ends came to 15 bases. Germline loops: CDR1 LGHNA, CDR2 YNFKEQ. CDR3 sequence (DNA): TGTGCCAGCAGCCCCCGGGACGCCCAACCCTATAATTCACCCCTCCACTTT. As protein: CASSPRDAQPYNSPLHF.

This clonotype was recorded a few times. The rearrangement joins TRBV7-9 to TRBJ2-7, with D hard to call. The length of the CDR3 is 15 residues. CDR1 SEHNR and CDR2 FQNEAQ come from the germline V gene (reference sequence). The ends were cut back, 1 base at V and 1 base at J, with 11 bases in the middle. CDR3: CASSLERLYSYEQYF. The CDR3 region has the DNA TGTGCCAGCAGCTTAGAAAGACTGTATTCCTACGAGCAGTACTTC.

The genes are TRBV20-1 and TRBJ2-7, with 8 bases fitting TRBD2. With 3 bases clipped from V and 3 bases from J, the junction kept 10 bases outside the gene matches. The CDR3 is 15 residues long. Germline V CDR1 and CDR2: DFQATT, SNEGSKA (reference sequence). In nucleotides, the CDR3 is TGCAGTGCTAGTTCCCCAGCGGGGGCCGTCTACGAGCAGTACTTC. This gives the protein CSASSPAGAVYEQYF.

This clonotype was found a few times. V gene TRBV20-1 combines with J gene TRBJ2-5; 13 nucleotides match TRBD2. J was trimmed by 3 bases and V by 0 bases; bases with no gene match: 1. The V gene's germline CDR1 is DFQATT and CDR2 SNEGSKA (reference sequence). The CDR3 consists of 15 residues. In DNA form, the CDR3 reads TGCAGTGCTAGAGAGGGGACTAGCGGGGAAGAGACCCAGTACTTC. Translated, it gives CSAREGTSGEETQYF.

The rearrangement joins TRBV19 to TRBJ1-5; 7 bases are a match to TRBD1. The CDR3 consists of 14 residues. CDR1 is LNHDA and CDR2 is SQIVND in the germline V gene (reference sequence). V gave up 8 bases and J gave up 4 bases; unmatched junction bases: 8. The CDR3 here is CASGPTGTNQPQHF. In DNA, the CDR3 is TGTGCCAGTGGCCCGACAGGGACAAATCAGCCCCAGCATTTT.

V and J are TRBV14 and TRBJ2-7; unclear D gene. In germline, CDR1 is SGHDN, CDR2 FVKESK. The CDR3 spans 14 residues. Trimming cost V 1 base and J 0 bases, with 7 bases left between them. The chain's CDR3 is CASSQGYGSYEQYF. The CDR3 DNA sequence: TGTGCCAGCAGCCAAGGGTATGGCTCCTACGAGCAGTACTTC.

The J gene is TRBJ2-1, the V gene TRBV9, with D hard to call. CDR1 and CDR2 from the germline V gene are SGDLS and YYNGEE. This CDR3 region has 14 residues. V shed 3 bases and J shed 8 bases, with 15 bases lying between them. The CDR3 DNA reads TGTGCCAGCAGCGCCCGAACGAGTGGTCATGAGCAGTTCTTC. This translates into CASSARTSGHEQFF.

In its sample, this clonotype was seen a few times. The V and J genes are TRBV6-6 and TRBJ2-5, with a possible D match to TRBD2 (5 bases). The CDR3 covers 13 residues. Germline lookup yields CDR1 MNHNY and CDR2 SVGAGI (reference sequence). V was shortened by 8 bases and J by 2 bases, with 12 bases between the two germline ends. CDR3 in amino acids: CASHTEAQETQYF. CDR3 bases: TGTGCCAGCCATACGGAGGCACAAGAGACCCAGTACTTC.

This sequence joins TRBV20-1 and TRBJ1-1; 12 nucleotides line up with TRBD1. V dropped 0 bases and J dropped 9; count of bases not matched to a gene: 2. The CDR3 is 13 amino acids. Germline V CDR1 and CDR2: DFQATT, SNEGSKA (reference sequence). This CDR3 is CSARDGDRGQAFF. The CDR3 DNA follows: TGCAGTGCTAGAGATGGGGACAGGGGGCAAGCTTTCTTT.

The chain uses TRBV6-5 and TRBJ2-7, with D perhaps assigned TRBD1 or TRBD2 (5 bases each). Germline assignment: CDR1 MNHEY and CDR2 SVGAGI. V lost 6 bases and J lost 4, with 19 bases in between. This CDR3 comprises 15 residues. CDR3 amino acids: CASSPSLRGGYEQYF. CDR3 nucleotide sequence: TGTGCCAGCAGCCCGTCCCTTCGGGGCGGGTACGAGCAGTACTTC.

This sequence joins TRBV10-3 and TRBJ2-4, with TRBD2 matching 10 bases. With V trimmed by 1 base and J by 6 bases, 6 bases remained unmatched. Looked up from germline, CDR1 is ENHRY and CDR2 is SYGVKD. This CDR3 contains 16 residues. CDR3 protein: CAISEFPSGRGNIQYF. CDR3 bases: TGTGCCATCAGTGAGTTCCCTAGCGGGAGAGGAAACATTCAGTACTTC.

V gene TRBV3-1 combines with J gene TRBJ2-1; D is unclear. V lost 0 bases, J lost 7 bases, and 13 bases lay in between. This CDR3 has 15 residues. Germline V gene sequence: CDR1 LGHDT, CDR2 YNNKEL (reference sequence). In DNA form, the CDR3 reads TGTGCCAGCAGCCAAGATCGGGTGAGAGCAAATGAGCAGTTCTTC. It codes for CASSQDRVRANEQFF.

The chain combines TRBV12-3 or TRBV12-4 with TRBJ1-4; D is unresolved. Deletions cut 5 bases from V and 13 bases from J, with 17 bases between. CDR3 length: 13 residues. CDR3 region: CASSPDGQEGLFF. The CDR3 DNA sequence: TGTGCCAGCAGTCCGGACGGTCAAGAGGGACTGTTTTTT.

This clonotype was detected only a few times. The chain has TRBV11-1 and TRBJ2-1, with TRBD2 identical over 13 bases. The V gene's germline CDR1 is SGHAT and CDR2 FQDESV (reference sequence). The CDR3 is 16 residues long. J gave up 3 bases and V 5 bases, and 4 bases lay outside the gene matches. CDR3 region: CASSLGLAGIYNEQFF. DNA of the CDR3: TGTGCCAGCAGCCTGGGACTAGCGGGAATCTACAATGAGCAGTTCTTC.

This rearrangement joins TRBV6-1 to TRBJ2-4, with no clear D. The CDR3 is 15 residues long. Germline V lookup: CDR1 MNHNS, CDR2 SASEGT. Trimming shortened V by 2 bases and J by 0 bases, and 8 bases separated the two germline ends. The CDR3 here is CASSETLGAKNIQYF. DNA for the CDR3: TGTGCCAGCAGTGAAACCCTGGGAGCCAAAAACATTCAGTACTTC.

The rearrangement links TRBV21-1 to TRBJ1-5; the DNA was not used to check the table's D call, TRBD1. TRBV21-1 is a listed pseudogene. The CDR3 runs 19 residues. The CDR3 loop reads CASSVPGQGPSYSNQPQHF. CDR3 DNA: TGTGCCAGCAGCGTCCCGGGACAGGGCCCCTCTTATAGCAATCAGCCCCAGCATTTT.

Comments on this clonotype: Mismatch with germline at one junction end may stem from a read error. This sequence joins TRBV29-1 and TRBJ1-2; D is ambiguous. The germline V gene encodes CDR1 SQVTM and CDR2 ANQGSEA. The CDR3 spans 15 residues. Here the CDR3 reads CSVDKGPNEDYGYTF. DNA of the CDR3: TGTAGCGTTGATAAGGGCCCGAATGAAGACTATGGCTACACCTTC.

This clonotype has a handful of counts. The chain recombines TRBV7-2 with TRBJ2-3; D ambiguous. The CDR3 sequence is 13 residues long. The ends were cut back, 5 bases at V and 0 bases at J, with 6 bases in the middle. Germline V gives CDR1 SGHTA, CDR2 FQGNSA. The CDR3 protein is CASSVFSTDTQYF. CDR3 in DNA: TGTGCCAGCAGCGTATTTAGCACAGATACGCAGTATTTT.

As concerns this clonotype: Here the CDR3 omits its conserved ending phenylalanine or tryptophan, so a read error is the likely source. This chain links TRBV20-1 with TRBJ2-1; 8 bases map to TRBD2. The CDR3 is made up of 14 amino acids. Germline V gene lookup returns CDR1 DFQATT and CDR2 SNEGSKA (reference sequence). The CDR3 DNA sequence: TGCGGTGCTAGTCCGGGAGGGTCCTACAATGAGCAGTTCGTC. It translates to CGASPGGSYNEQFV.

The rearrangement uses TRBV7-9 and TRBJ1-6; the D is unclear. The CDR3 runs 12 residues. Trimming left V 5 bases short and J 8 bases short, with 7 bases between. The germline V gene has CDR1 SEHNR and CDR2 FQNEAQ (reference sequence). The DNA for the CDR3 is TGTGCCAGCAGCCCTGATGATTCACCCCTCCACTTT. This translates into CASSPDDSPLHF.

The chain is built from TRBV5-1 and TRBJ2-7; the D gene is possibly TRBD1 (6 bases). The CDR3 runs 17 residues. Germline lookup yields CDR1 SGHRS and CDR2 YFSETQ. V gave up 0 bases and J gave up 0 bases, with 16 bases separating them. CDR3 sequence: CASSLGGLDRTSYEQYF. DNA of the CDR3: TGCGCCAGCAGCTTGGGGGGGTTGGACAGAACCTCCTACGAGCAGTACTTC.

In the case of this clonotype: The junction departs from germline at one end; a sequencing error may be responsible. V gene TRBV12-3 or TRBV12-4 combines with J gene TRBJ2-3; D gene uncertain. This CDR3 contains 11 residues. CDR3 region: CASLVGDAQYF. CDR3 nucleotide sequence: TGTGCCAGCCTGGTTGGAGATGCGCAGTATTTT.

The gene calls are TRBV29-1 and TRBJ2-7; 7 bases are shared with TRBD2. The CDR3 is made up of 13 amino acids. From germline, CDR1 is SQVTM and CDR2 ANQGSEA. The ends lost 6 bases at V and 1 base at J; junction bases unmatched: 6. CDR3 bases: TGCAGCGTCTATGGGGGGGGATCCTACGAGCAGTACTTC. It codes for CSVYGGGSYEQYF.

The chain uses TRBV11-2 and TRBJ2-3, with D perhaps being TRBD1 or TRBD2 (5 bases each). V lost 5 bases and J lost 2, with 17 bases in between. There are 16 residues in the CDR3. Germline assignment: CDR1 SGHAT and CDR2 FQNNGV. The CDR3 nucleotides read TGTGCCAGCAGCCGACCCGGGGACCCTTTCACAGATACGCAGTATTTT. Residues: CASSRPGDPFTDTQYF.

Details on this clonotype: A read error is possible here, since a much larger clone lies one base away. The chain uses TRBV27 and TRBJ2-5; 8 bases agree with TRBD1. Germline CDR1 MNHEY, CDR2 SMNVEV (reference sequence). V was clipped by 5 bases and J by 5 bases; unmatched bases: 13. The CDR3 spans 16 residues. The CDR3 DNA follows: TGTGCCAGCAGTCTAGTCCCTCGGACAGGGCCGGAGACCCAGTACTTC. Its translation: CASSLVPRTGPETQYF.

CDR3 loop: CASSQGFVSNQPQHF. CDR3 bases: TGTGCCAGCAGCCAGGGGTTTGTGAGCAATCAGCCCCAGCATTTT. V gene TRBV6-6 combines with J gene TRBJ1-5; D possibly corresponds to TRBD1 (6 bases). CDR1 and CDR2 (germline): MNHNY, SVGAGI (reference sequence). The ends were cut back, 6 bases at V and 1 base at J, with 13 bases in the middle. The CDR3 is 15 amino acids.

This chain links TRBV20-1 with TRBJ2-7; 11 nucleotides align to TRBD2. Germline-derived CDR1 and CDR2 are DFQATT and SNEGSKA (reference sequence). V shed 2 bases and J 4 bases; nucleotides not matched to a gene: 4. This CDR3 comprises 14 residues. DNA of the CDR3: TGCAGTGCTAGAATTACTAGCGGGAGTTACGAGCAGTACTTC. This encodes CSARITSGSYEQYF.

The V call is TRBV29-1, the J call TRBJ1-2; TRBD1 matches at 9 bases. Germline loops: CDR1 SQVTM, CDR2 ANQGSEA. The CDR3 consists of 15 residues. J lost 8 bases, V lost 7 bases, and 17 bases had no gene match. In DNA, the CDR3 is TGCAGCGCCCAGGCATGGGACAGGGCCTGCTCGGGCTACACCTTC. As protein: CSAQAWDRACSGYTF.

The J gene is TRBJ2-7, the V gene TRBV27; D gene uncertain. V dropped 4 bases and J dropped 6 bases, with 13 bases sitting between them. This CDR3 has 13 residues. Germline CDR1 is MNHEY and CDR2 is SMNVEV (reference sequence). The CDR3 loop is CASSSDLFGEQYF. CDR3 nucleotide sequence: TGTGCCAGCAGTTCGGACCTGTTTGGCGAGCAGTACTTC.

The sample holds many counts of this clonotype. Here the CDR3 DNA reads TGCGCCAGCAGCTTAAAAGGGACAACCTACGAGCAGTACTTC. It specifies CASSLKGTTYEQYF. The chain carries TRBV5-1 and TRBJ2-7; D possibly corresponds to TRBD1 (6 bases). CDR1 is SGHRS and CDR2 is YFSETQ in the germline V gene. The CDR3 has 14 residues. With 2 bases removed from V and 2 bases from J, the gap between germline ends came to 11 bases.

This chain connects TRBV5-6 to TRBJ2-1, with TRBD1 matching 10 bases. Germline assignment: CDR1 SGHDT and CDR2 YYEEEE. V was clipped by 5 bases and J by 8 bases; unmatched bases: 4. The CDR3 sequence is 13 residues long. The CDR3 DNA is TGTGCCAGCAGAATGACAGGGGGCGATGAGCAGTTCTTC. Protein product: CASRMTGGDEQFF.